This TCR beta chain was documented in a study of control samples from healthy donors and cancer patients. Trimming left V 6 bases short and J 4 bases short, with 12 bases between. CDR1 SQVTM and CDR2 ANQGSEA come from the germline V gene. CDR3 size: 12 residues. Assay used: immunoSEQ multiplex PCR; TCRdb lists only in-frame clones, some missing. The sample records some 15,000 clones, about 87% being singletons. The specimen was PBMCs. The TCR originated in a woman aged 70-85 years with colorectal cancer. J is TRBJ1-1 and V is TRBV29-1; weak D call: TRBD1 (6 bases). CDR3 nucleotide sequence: TGCAGCGTCCGAGGGGGGAGCACTGAAGCTTTCTTT. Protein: CSVRGGSTEAFF.